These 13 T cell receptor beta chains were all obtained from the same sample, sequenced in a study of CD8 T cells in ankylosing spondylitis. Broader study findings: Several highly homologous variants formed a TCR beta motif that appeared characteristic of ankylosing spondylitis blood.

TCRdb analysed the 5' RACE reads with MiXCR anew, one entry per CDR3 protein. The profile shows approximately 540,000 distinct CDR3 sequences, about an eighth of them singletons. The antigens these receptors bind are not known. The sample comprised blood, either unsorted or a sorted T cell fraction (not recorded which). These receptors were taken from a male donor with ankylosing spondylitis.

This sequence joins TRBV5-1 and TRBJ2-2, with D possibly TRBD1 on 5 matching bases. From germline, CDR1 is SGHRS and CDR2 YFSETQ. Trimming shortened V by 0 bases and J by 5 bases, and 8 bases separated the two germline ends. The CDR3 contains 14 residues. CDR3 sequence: CASSLETVTGELFF. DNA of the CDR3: TGCGCCAGCAGCTTGGAGACAGTTACCGGGGAGCTGTTTTTT.

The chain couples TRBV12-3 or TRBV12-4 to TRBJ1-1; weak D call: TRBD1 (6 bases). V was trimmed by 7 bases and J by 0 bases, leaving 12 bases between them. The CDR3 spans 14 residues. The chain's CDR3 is CASTIQGLNTEAFF. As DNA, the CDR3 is TGTGCCAGCACTATACAGGGACTGAACACTGAAGCTTTCTTT.

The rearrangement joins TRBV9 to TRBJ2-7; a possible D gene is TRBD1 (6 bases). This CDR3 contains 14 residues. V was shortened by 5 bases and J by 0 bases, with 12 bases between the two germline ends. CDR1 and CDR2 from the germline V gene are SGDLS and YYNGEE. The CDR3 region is CASRELRGSYEQYV. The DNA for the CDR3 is TGTGCCAGCAGAGAACTCAGGGGCTCCTACGAGCAGTACGTC.

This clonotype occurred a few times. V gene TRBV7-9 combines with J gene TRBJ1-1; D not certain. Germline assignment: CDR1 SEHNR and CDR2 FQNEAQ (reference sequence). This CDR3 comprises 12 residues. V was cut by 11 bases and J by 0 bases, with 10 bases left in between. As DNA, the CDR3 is TGTGCCGGGGTGGTACTGAACACTGAAGCTTTCTTT. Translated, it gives CAGVVLNTEAFF.

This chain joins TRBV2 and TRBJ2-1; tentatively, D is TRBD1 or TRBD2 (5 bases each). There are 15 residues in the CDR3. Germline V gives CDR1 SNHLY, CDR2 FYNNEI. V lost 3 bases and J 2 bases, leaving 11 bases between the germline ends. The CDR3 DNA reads TGTGCCAGCAGTGAGGGGGAGATCCCCTACAATGAGCAGTTCTTC. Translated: CASSEGEIPYNEQFF. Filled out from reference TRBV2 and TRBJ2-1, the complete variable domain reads EPEVTQTPSHQVTQMGQEVILRCVPISNHLYFYWYRQILGQKVEFLVSFYNNEISEKSEIFDDQFSVERPDGSNFTLKIRSTKLEDSAMYFCASSEGEIPYNEQFFGPGTRLTVL.

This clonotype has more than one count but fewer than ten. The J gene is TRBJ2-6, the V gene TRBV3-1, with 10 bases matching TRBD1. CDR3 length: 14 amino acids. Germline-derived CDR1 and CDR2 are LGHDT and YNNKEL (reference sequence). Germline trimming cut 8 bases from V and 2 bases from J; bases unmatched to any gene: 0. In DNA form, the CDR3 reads TGTGCCAGCGGACAGGGGGCTGGGGCCAACGTCCTGACTTTC. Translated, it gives CASGQGAGANVLTF.

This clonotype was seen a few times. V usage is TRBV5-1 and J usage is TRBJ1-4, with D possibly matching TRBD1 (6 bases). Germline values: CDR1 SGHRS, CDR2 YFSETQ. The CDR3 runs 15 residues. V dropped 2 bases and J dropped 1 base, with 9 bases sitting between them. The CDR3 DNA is TGCGCCAGCAGCTTTGGGGGCCTAACTAATGAAAAACTGTTTTTT. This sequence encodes CASSFGGLTNEKLFF.

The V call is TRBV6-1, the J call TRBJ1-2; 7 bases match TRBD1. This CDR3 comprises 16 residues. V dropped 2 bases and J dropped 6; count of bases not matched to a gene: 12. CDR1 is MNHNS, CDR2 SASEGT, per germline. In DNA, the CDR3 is TGTGCCAGCAGTGAAACCCCTCGGAGGGGGCAGAATGGCTACACCTTC. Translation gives CASSETPRRGQNGYTF.

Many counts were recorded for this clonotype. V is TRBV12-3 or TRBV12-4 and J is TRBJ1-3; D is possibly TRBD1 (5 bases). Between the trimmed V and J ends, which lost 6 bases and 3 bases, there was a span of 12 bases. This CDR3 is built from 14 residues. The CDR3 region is CASRHNGGGNTIYF. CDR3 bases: TGTGCCAGCAGACACAACGGGGGTGGAAACACCATATATTTT.

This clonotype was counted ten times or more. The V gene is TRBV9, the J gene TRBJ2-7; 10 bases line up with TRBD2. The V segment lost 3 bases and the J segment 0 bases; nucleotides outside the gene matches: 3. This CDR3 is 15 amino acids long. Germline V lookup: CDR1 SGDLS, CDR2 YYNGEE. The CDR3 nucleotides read TGTGCCAGCAGCGGGGGACTAGCGAACTCCTACGAGCAGTACTTC. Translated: CASSGGLANSYEQYF.

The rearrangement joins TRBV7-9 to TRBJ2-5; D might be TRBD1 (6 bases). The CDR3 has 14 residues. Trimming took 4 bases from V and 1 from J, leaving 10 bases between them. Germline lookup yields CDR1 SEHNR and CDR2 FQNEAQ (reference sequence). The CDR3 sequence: CASSSPGVQETQYF. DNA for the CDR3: TGTGCCAGCAGCTCTCCAGGGGTCCAAGAGACCCAGTACTTC.

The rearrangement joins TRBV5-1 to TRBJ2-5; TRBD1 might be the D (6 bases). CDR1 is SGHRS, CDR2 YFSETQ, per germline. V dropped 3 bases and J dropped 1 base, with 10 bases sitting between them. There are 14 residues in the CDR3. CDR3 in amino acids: CASSSLQGQETQYF. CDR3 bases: TGCGCCAGCAGCTCCTTACAGGGCCAAGAGACCCAGTACTTC.

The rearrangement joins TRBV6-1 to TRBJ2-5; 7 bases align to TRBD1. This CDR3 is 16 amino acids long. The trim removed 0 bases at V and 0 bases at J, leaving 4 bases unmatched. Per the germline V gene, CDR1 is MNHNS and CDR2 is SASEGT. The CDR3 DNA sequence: TGTGCCAGCAGTGAAGCTCCGGACAGGTACCAAGAGACCCAGTACTTC. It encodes CASSEAPDRYQETQYF.